This section outlines one T cell receptor (beta chain) sequence together with its context. Its antigen is not identified. There are 13 residues in the CDR3. After removal of 5 bases from V and 5 bases from J, the junction contained 2 bases not matched to a gene. The germline V gene has CDR1 PRHDT and CDR2 FYEKMQ (reference sequence). The sample belongs to a study of T cells in localized non-small cell lung cancer. Study-level results: Heterogeneity remains possible, as sequencing covered one tumor region only. Maximal T cell clonality occurred in uninvolved adjacent lung, with tumor ranking below it. Longer overall survival was linked to higher blood T cell density. Turning up in adjacent lung were a median around 58 of the top 100 tumor clones.

Generated by immunoSEQ multiplex PCR, the TCRdb table keeps only in-frame clones and is missing some. The sample gives roughly 20,000 clones, approximately 88% of which show up once; 2.4% is in the top ten. The chain uses TRBV13 and TRBJ2-3; 9 positions match TRBD2. The starting material was peripheral blood, obtained before any cancer treatment. The sequence was obtained from a man between 40 and 70 years old with stage I lung adenocarcinoma. The CDR3 coding sequence is TGTGCCAGCAGCCGGCGGGGGGGAGATACGCAGTATTTT. It translates to CASSRRGGDTQYF.